This T cell receptor (beta chain) was observed in a study of shared clonotypes between healthy human individuals (dated by TCRdb to 2020 to 2022). Some background on the complete study: The cohort included three men and a couple of women between 18 and 49 years of age. For each donor, three plates each were used for CD4 naive and CD4 memory, two plates were used for CD8 naive, and one plate was used for CD8 memory. Blood TCR repertoires of a handful of healthy adults were deeply sequenced to estimate repertoire size and the extent of clonotype sharing between individuals. To increase sequencing depth and limit assay-specific biases, different laboratories used diverse techniques to prepare libraries and sequence TCR repertoires. Per donor, leukapheresis produced somewhere between about 0.8 and 9.5 billion PBMCs.

The full study reports these points: Sharing across a few donors was observed for approximately 4.6% of naive CD4, 3% to 3.5% of naive CD8, over 2% of memory CD4, and roughly 0.4% of memory CD8 clonotypes. Pairwise subsampling led to the expectation that sequencing depth would affect the degree of clonotype sharing among donors. Estimated clonotype richness was generally larger for naive than for memory subsets. Incomplete sequencing was indicated by rarefaction of sorted-subset datasets, despite the large sequencing depth. Only blood was sampled, and tissue TCR repertoires likely differ from those in blood. Because the study included a small number of donors, the genetic and exposure-history diversity represented was limited. Higher generation probabilities were observed for clonotypes shared by all four sorted-subset donors than for non-shared clonotypes.

CD8 naive samples consisted of CD45RO-negative cells that were positively selected for CCR7, yielding a CD45RA+CCR7+ population without TemRA cells. The donors were healthy, HIV-negative adults with no recently reported acute infections or vaccinations. All donors were Caucasian adults living in Nashville, Tennessee, USA. After blood collection by leukapheresis, PBMCs were isolated using Ficoll-Histopaque density gradient centrifugation and then cryopreserved in the vapor phase of liquid nitrogen. Analytical flow cytometry was used to check the purity and quantity of every magnetically sorted T cell population. Genomic DNA was isolated from every sorted fraction and measured by UV absorbance on a Nanodrop 2000c. In the case of this clone: No antigen is known for it. There are no base qualities to consult, and no much larger clone falls within one base. The same CDR3 is also encoded by other DNA sequences in this sample.

TCR CDR3 regions were amplified from genomic DNA by multiplex PCR using the deep immunoSEQ assay. Extracted genomic DNA from each cell subset was distributed evenly across all wells of several immunoSEQ 96-well plates, and each plate was treated as a replicate. For sorted subsets, around 200 ng genomic DNA, equal to tens of thousands of T cell genomes, was loaded into each replicate PCR. Purified libraries were quantified with a Qubit 3.0 fluorometer, sized on a Bioanalyzer 2100, and re-quantified with the KAPA Library Quantification kit. A separate single-read 150-cycle Illumina NextSeq 550 flow cell was used to sequence each immunoSEQ 96-well plate. The study's own analysis went as follows. Because only junctional sequences without quality scores were contained in the immunoSEQ output, filtering matching that applied to full-length reads could not be performed. To assign V/J genes and CDR3, sequences were annotated against IMGT germline references using PyIR, a Python wrapper for IgBLAST v1.9. Reads with weak V/J assignments (E-value above 1e-6), missing CDR3, stop codons, out-of-frame junctions, or ambiguous translated residues were removed. A V3J clonotype was defined by an identical inferred V gene, J gene, and CDR3 amino acid sequence. Percentage overlap between repertoires was computed as shared unique clonotypes divided by the size of the smaller repertoire. Three approaches were used to assess repertoire richness: RTK rarefaction, the Chao1 estimator, and Recon v2.1 estimates of unobserved clonotypes. Generation probabilities were computed with OLGA for all TCRbeta clonotypes obtained by the gDNA method from several donors. TCRdb limited this immuneACCESS table to in-frame rearrangements with V and J called. A share of clones is missing; checked studies link under half to unresolved V genes, and the rest is unexplained. That table gives V, J and clone size, and the DNA gave D and trimming. The sample table records 600,000 or so clones; roughly 98% of these occur just once. Approximately 0.3% of the sample comes from the top ten.

This clonotype was sampled from a man between 25 and 39 years old in good health. The sequencing input was naive CD8+ T cells sorted from blood. Per the publication, the cell subset or site label means: CD45RA+CCR7+.

The CDR3 reads CASSYRASYEQYF. The DNA reads as follows: TGTGCCAGCAGTTACCGGGCATCCTACGAGCAGTACTTC. The chain employs TRBV27 and TRBJ2-7, with an unclear D gene assignment. The junction carries 8 bases between V and J, which are trimmed by 4 bases and 1 base respectively. The CDR3 runs 13 amino acids, cysteine and phenylalanine included. Only CDR3 DNA is held: 39 bases, read in frame from base 1. Via the germline V gene (reference sequence), CDR1 is MNHEY and CDR2 SMNVEV.